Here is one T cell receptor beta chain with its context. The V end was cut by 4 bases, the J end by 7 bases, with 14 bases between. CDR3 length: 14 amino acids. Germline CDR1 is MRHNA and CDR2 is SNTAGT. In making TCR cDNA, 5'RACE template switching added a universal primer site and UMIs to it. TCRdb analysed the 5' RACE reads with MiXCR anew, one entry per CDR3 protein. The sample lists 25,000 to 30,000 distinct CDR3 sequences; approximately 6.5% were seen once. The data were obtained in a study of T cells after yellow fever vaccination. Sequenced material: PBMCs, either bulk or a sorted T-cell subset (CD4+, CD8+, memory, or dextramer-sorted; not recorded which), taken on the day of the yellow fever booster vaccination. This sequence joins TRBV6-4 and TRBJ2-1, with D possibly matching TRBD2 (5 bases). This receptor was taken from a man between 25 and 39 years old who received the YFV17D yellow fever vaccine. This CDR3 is CASSAKDSQNEQFF. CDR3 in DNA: TGTGCCAGCAGTGCCAAGGACTCACAGAATGAGCAGTTCTTC.